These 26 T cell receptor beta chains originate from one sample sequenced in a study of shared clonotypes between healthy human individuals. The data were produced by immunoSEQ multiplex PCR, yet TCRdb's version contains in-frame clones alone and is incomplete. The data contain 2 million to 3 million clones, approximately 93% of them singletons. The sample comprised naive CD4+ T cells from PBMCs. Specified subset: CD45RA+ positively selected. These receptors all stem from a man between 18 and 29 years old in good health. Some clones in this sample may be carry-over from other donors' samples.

DNA of the CDR3: TGCGCCAGCAGCTTGGCGGGGGGTACGATCGGGGAGCAGTACTTC. Encoded protein: CASSLAGGTIGEQYF. This rearrangement joins TRBV5-1 to TRBJ2-7; TRBD2 aligns across 7 bases. Trimming removed 0 bases from V and 7 bases from J; junction bases left unmatched: 10. Per the germline V gene, CDR1 is SGHRS and CDR2 is YFSETQ. This CDR3 is 15 amino acids long. Together with reference TRBV5-1 and TRBJ2-7, the CDR3 gives the full variable domain: KAGVTQTPRYLIKTRGQQVTLSCSPISGHRSVSWYQQTPGQGLQFLFEYFSETQRNKGNFPGRFSGRQFSNSRSEMNVSTLELGDSALYLCASSLAGGTIGEQYFGPGTRLTVT.

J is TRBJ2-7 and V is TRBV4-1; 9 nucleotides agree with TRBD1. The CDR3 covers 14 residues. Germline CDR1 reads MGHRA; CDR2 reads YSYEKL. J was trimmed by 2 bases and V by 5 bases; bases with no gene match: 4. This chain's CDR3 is CASSSDRGAYEQYF. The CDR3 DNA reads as TGCGCCAGCAGCTCTGACAGGGGGGCCTACGAGCAGTACTTC.

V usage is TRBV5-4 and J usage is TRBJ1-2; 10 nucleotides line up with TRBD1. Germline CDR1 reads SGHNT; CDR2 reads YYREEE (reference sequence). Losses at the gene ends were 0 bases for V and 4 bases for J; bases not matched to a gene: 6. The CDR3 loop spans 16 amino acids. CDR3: CASSLGGQGRTYGYTF. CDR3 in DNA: TGTGCCAGCAGCTTGGGGGGACAGGGGAGGACCTATGGCTACACCTTC.

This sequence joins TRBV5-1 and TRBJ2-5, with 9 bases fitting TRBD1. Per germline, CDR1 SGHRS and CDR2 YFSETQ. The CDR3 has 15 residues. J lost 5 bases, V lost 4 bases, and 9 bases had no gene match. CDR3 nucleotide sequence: TGCGCCAGCAGCCGAACCGGGACAGGGATGGAGACCCAGTACTTC. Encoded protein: CASSRTGTGMETQYF.

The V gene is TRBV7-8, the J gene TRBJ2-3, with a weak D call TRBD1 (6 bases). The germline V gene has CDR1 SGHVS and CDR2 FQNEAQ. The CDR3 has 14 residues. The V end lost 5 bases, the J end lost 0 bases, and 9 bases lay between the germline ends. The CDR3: CASSPQGSTDTQYF. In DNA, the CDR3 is TGTGCCAGCAGCCCGCAGGGGAGCACAGATACGCAGTATTTT.

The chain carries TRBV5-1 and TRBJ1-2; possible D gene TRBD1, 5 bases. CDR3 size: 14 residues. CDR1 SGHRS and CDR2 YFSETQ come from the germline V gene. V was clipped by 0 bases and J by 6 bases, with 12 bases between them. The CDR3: CASSLGGGVDGYTF. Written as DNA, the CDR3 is TGCGCCAGCAGCTTGGGTGGAGGGGTTGATGGCTACACCTTC. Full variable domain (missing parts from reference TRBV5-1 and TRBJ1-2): KAGVTQTPRYLIKTRGQQVTLSCSPISGHRSVSWYQQTPGQGLQFLFEYFSETQRNKGNFPGRFSGRQFSNSRSEMNVSTLELGDSALYLCASSLGGGVDGYTFGSGTRLTVV.

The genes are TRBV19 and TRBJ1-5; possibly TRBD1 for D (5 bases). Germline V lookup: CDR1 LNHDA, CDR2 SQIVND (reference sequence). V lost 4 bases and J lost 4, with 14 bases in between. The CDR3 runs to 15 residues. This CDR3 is CASSTRSGGNQPQHF. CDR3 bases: TGTGCCAGTAGTACCCGGTCGGGGGGAAATCAGCCCCAGCATTTT.

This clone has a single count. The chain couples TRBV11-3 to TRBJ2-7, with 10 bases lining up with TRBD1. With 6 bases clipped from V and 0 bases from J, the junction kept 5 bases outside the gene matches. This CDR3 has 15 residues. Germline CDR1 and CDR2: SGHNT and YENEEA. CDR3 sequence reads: CASSRRQGASYEQYF. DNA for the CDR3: TGTGCCAGCAGTCGTAGACAGGGGGCCTCCTACGAGCAGTACTTC.

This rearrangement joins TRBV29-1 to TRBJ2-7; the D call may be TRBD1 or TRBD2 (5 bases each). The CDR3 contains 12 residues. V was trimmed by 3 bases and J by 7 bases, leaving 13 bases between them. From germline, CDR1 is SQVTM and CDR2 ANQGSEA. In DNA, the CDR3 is TGCAGCGTTGAGAGGGGCTCGGGGGAGCAGTACTTC. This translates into CSVERGSGEQYF.

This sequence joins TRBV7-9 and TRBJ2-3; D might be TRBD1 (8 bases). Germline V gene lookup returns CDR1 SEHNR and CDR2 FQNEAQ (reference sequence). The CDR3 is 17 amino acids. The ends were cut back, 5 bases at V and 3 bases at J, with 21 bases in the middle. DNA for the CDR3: TGTGCCAGCAGCACCGGGGACAGGCCAGCGGGGACAGATACGCAGTATTTT. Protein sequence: CASSTGDRPAGTDTQYF.

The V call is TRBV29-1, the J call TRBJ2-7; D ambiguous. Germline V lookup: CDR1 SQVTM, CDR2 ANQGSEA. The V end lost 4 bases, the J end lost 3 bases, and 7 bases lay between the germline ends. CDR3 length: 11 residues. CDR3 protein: CSVAYSYEQYF. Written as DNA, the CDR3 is TGCAGCGTTGCATATAGCTACGAGCAGTACTTC.

CDR3 in DNA: TGTGCCAGCAGTCGGACAGAAACAAATCAGCCCCAGCATTTT. This sequence encodes CASSRTETNQPQHF. This chain links TRBV6-5 with TRBJ1-5; D may be TRBD1 (6 bases). V gave up 5 bases and J gave up 4 bases, with 12 bases separating them. In germline, CDR1 is MNHEY, CDR2 SVGAGI. This CDR3 is built from 14 residues.

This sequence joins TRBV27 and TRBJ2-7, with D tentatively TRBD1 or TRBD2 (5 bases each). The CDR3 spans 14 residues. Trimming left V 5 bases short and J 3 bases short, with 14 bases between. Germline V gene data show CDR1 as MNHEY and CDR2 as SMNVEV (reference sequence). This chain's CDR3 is CASSPGLGLYEQYF. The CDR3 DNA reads TGTGCCAGCAGTCCGGGGTTGGGGCTCTACGAGCAGTACTTC.

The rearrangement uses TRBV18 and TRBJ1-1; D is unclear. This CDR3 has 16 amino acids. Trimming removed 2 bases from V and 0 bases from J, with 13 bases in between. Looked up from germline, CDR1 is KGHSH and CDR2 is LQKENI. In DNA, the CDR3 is TGTGCCAGCTCACCAGGAGTCGCGAGTTTGAACACTGAAGCTTTCTTT. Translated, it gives CASSPGVASLNTEAFF.

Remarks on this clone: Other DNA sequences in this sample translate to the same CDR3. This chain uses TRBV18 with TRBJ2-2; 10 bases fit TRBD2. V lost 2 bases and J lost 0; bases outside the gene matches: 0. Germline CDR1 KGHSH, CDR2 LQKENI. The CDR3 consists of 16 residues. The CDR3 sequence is CASSPSGRANTGELFF. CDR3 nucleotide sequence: TGTGCCAGCTCACCAAGCGGGAGGGCGAACACCGGGGAGCTGTTTTTT.

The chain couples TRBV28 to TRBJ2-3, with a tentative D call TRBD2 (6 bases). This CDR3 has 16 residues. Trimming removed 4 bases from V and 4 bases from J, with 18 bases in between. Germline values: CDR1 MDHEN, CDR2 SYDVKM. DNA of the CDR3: TGTGCCAGCAGTTCCCGCGCGGGGACGGGCCCAGATACGCAGTATTTT. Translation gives CASSSRAGTGPDTQYF.

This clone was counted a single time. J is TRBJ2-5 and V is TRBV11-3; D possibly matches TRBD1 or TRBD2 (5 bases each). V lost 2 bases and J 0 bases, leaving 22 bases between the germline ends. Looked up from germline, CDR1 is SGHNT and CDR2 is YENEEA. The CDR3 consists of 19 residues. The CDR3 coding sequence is TGTGCCAGCAGCTTAAGAAGTGGTTCCCCGGGGCTGTACCAAGAGACCCAGTACTTC. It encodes CASSLRSGSPGLYQETQYF.

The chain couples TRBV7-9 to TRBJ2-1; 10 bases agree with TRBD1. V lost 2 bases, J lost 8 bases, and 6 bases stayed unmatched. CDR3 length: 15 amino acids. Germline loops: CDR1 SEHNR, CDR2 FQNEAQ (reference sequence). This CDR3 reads CASSLTGTGAHEQFF. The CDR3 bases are TGTGCCAGCAGCTTAACAGGGACAGGGGCACATGAGCAGTTCTTC.

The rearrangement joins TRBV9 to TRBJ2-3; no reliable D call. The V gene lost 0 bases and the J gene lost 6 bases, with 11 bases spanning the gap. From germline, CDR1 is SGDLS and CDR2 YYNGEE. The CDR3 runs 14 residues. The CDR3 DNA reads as TGTGCCAGCAGCGTAGGGCCATTTGATGATACGCAGTATTTT. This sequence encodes CASSVGPFDDTQYF.

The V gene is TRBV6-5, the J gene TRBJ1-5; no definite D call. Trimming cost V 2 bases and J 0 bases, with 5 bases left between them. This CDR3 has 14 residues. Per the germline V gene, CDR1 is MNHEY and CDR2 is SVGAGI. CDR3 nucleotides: TGTGCCAGCAGTTACGCGGGTAGCAATCAGCCCCAGCATTTT. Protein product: CASSYAGSNQPQHF.

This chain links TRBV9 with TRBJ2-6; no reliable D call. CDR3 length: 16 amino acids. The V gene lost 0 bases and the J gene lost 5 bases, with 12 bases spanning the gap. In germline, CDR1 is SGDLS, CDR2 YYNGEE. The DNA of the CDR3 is TGTGCCAGCAGCGTAGCTGCCTCCCGGTGGGCCAACGTCCTGACTTTC. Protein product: CASSVAASRWANVLTF.

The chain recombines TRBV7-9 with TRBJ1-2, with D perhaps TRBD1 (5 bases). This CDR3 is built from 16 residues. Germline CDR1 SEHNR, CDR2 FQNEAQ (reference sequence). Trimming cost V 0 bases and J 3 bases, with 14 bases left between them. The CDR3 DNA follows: TGTGCCAGCAGCTTAGCTCCCACGGGGCCGGACTATGGCTACACCTTC. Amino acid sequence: CASSLAPTGPDYGYTF. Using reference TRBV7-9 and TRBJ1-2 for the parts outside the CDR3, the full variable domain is DTGVSQNPRHKITKRGQNVTFRCDPISEHNRLYWYRQTLGQGPEFLTYFQNEAQLEKSRLLSDRFSAERPKGSFSTLEIQRTEQGDSAMYLCASSLAPTGPDYGYTFGSGTRLTVV.

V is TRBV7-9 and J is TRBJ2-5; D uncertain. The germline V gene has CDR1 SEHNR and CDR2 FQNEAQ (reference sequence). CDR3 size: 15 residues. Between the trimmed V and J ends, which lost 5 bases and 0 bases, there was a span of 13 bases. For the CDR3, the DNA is TGTGCCAGCAGCAAGTTGGGAACTAACCAAGAGACCCAGTACTTC. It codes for CASSKLGTNQETQYF.

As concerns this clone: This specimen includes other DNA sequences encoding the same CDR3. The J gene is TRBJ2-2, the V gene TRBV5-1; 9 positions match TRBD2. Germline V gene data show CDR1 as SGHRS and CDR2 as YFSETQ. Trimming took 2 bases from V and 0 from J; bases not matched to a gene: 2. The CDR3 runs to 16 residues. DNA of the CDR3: TGCGCCAGCAGCTTTCTAGCGGGAACGAACACCGGGGAGCTGTTTTTT. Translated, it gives CASSFLAGTNTGELFF.

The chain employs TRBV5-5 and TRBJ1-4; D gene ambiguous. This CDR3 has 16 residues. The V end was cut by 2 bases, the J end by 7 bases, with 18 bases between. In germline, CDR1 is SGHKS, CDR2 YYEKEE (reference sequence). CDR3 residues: CASSFTETPEVEKLFF. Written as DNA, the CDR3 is TGTGCCAGCAGCTTCACGGAGACACCCGAGGTTGAAAAACTGTTTTTT.

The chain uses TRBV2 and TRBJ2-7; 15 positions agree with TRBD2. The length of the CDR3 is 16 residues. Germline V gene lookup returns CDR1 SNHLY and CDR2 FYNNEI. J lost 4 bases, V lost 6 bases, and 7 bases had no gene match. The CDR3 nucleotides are TGTGCCAGCAGAAAAGGGACTAGCGGGAGGTGGTACGAGCAGTACTTC. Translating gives CASRKGTSGRWYEQYF. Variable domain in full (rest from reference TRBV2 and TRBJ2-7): EPEVTQTPSHQVTQMGQEVILRCVPISNHLYFYWYRQILGQKVEFLVSFYNNEISEKSEIFDDQFSVERPDGSNFTLKIRSTKLEDSAMYFCASRKGTSGRWYEQYFGPGTRLTVT.